This T cell receptor (beta chain) was retrieved from a study of blood T cell repertoires in COVID-19. Enrolled through a virtual design, the participants were between about 18 and 100 years of age and came from some 25 US areas. Categorization into cohorts depended on clinical history that participants reported. CDR3 length: 14 residues. Trimming cost V 3 bases and J 4 bases; bases outside gene matches: 5. CDR1 is MRHNA, CDR2 SNTAGT, per germline. Methods used by the authors: Reference gene primer amplification gave nucleated cell count estimates. The repertoire was sequenced with immunoSEQ multiplex PCR; TCRdb's copy has only in-frame clones and lacks some. V and J calls and clone size come straight from that table; D and trimming were deduced from the DNA. The sample lists approximately 180,000 clones; around 80% were seen once.

This chain connects TRBV6-4 to TRBJ1-1; TRBD1 matches at 7 bases. The source material was PBMCs or T cells enriched from blood (not recorded which). The TCR originated in a woman between 45 and 65 years old with acute COVID-19. The CDR3: CASSESPGGTEAFF. The CDR3 DNA reads as TGTGCCAGCAGTGAAAGCCCAGGGGGCACTGAAGCTTTCTTT.